A selection of T cell receptor beta chains follows, all from one sample in a study of T cells after yellow fever vaccination. Using its own MiXCR run on the 5' RACE reads, TCRdb lists one record per CDR3 protein. The top ten hold 15% to 20% of the sample, which has 500,000 to 650,000 distinct CDR3 sequences, roughly a sixth seen once. Sequences were derived from PBMCs, sampled 5 to 6 days after the first yellow fever vaccination. The receptors were sampled from a man between 18 and 29 years old who received the YFV17D yellow fever vaccine. The CDR3 runs from the conserved cysteine through the conserved F or W. The D gene is left open where the match is weak. Size is stated for part of the rows, as once, few or many counts, or as a class when the clone is expanded.

>TRBD2|few|TRBV4-1|TRBJ2-3
CASSPWTSGGSTDTQYF
TGCGCCAGCAGCCCCTGGACTAGCGGGGGCAGCACAGATACGCAGTATTTT
>TRBD2|.|TRBV6-1|TRBJ2-5
CASTNAAGVVGETQYF
TGTGCCAGCACCAACGCTGCGGGGGTTGTGGGAGAGACCCAGTACTTC
>TRBD1|few|TRBV6-5|TRBJ2-5
CASSYRSGRGRETQYF
TGTGCCAGCAGTTACCGAAGTGGCAGGGGGCGAGAGACCCAGTACTTC
>TRBD1|.|TRBV15|TRBJ2-2
CATSSRDRGSGELFF
TGTGCCACCAGCAGTCGGGACAGGGGTTCGGGGGAGCTGTTTTTT
>.|.|TRBV6-5|TRBJ2-5
CASSYSEYQETQYF
TGTGCCAGCAGTTACTCCGAGTACCAAGAGACCCAGTACTTC
>.|few|TRBV7-9|TRBJ1-4
CASSLVGTNEKLFF
TGTGCCAGCAGCTTAGTTGGGACTAATGAAAAACTGTTTTTT
>.|few|TRBV5-1|TRBJ2-5
CASHPRGQETQYF
TGCGCCAGCCACCCCCGGGGTCAAGAGACCCAGTACTTC
>.|few|TRBV6-6|TRBJ1-2
CASSTGTKGYTF
TGTGCCAGCTCAACAGGGACGAAGGGCTACACCTTC
>.|many|TRBV29-1|TRBJ1-1
CSVVKGVEAFF
TGCAGCGTAGTAAAGGGGGTCGAAGCTTTCTTT
>TRBD2|many|TRBV3-1|TRBJ2-1
CASSQETSGGPLKIEQFF
TGTGCCAGCAGCCAAGAAACTAGCGGGGGGCCCTTGAAAATTGAGCAGTTCTTC
>.|few|TRBV4-2|TRBJ1-2
CASSQVGTDYGYTF
TGTGCCAGCAGCCAAGTAGGGACGGACTATGGCTACACCTTC
>.|few|TRBV18|TRBJ2-4
CASFELLAKNIQYF
TGTGCCAGCTTTGAACTACTAGCCAAAAACATTCAGTACTTC
>TRBD1|.|TRBV5-1|TRBJ2-2
CASSSRQGSNTGELFF
TGCGCCAGCAGCTCCCGACAGGGGTCGAACACCGGGGAGCTGTTTTTT
>TRBD1|.|TRBV29-1|TRBJ2-1
CSVERGRWDEQFF
TGCAGCGTTGAAAGGGGGCGATGGGATGAGCAGTTCTTC
>.|.|TRBV2|TRBJ2-5
CASRVETQYF
TGTGCCAGCAGGGTAGAGACCCAGTACTTC
>.|.|TRBV20-1|TRBJ2-1
CSASHPGRNYNEQFF
TGCAGTGCTAGCCACCCGGGACGGAACTACAATGAGCAGTTCTTC
>.|.|TRBV20-1|TRBJ1-2
CSARDPPANYGYTF
TGCAGTGCTAGAGATCCCCCAGCTAACTATGGCTACACCTTC
>.|many|TRBV11-2|TRBJ2-2
CAIGGGTGELFF
TGTGCCATCGGGGGAGGAACCGGGGAGCTGTTTTTT
>TRBD2|many|TRBV4-3|TRBJ2-3
CASSQILAGVTDTQYF
TGCGCCAGCAGCCAAATCCTAGCGGGGGTCACAGATACGCAGTATTTT
>TRBD1|.|TRBV7-3|TRBJ2-5
CASSLGTGGVGTQYF
TGTGCCAGCAGCCTGGGGACAGGGGGCGTAGGGACCCAGTACTTC
>.|.|TRBV7-2|TRBJ2-2
CASSFSPGAGELFF
TGTGCCAGCAGCTTCTCCCCCGGGGCCGGGGAGCTGTTTTTT
>.|.|TRBV20-1|TRBJ1-6
CSARDAGFNSPLHF
TGCAGTGCTAGAGATGCCGGTTTCAATTCACCCCTCCACTTT
>.|.|TRBV6-2/TRBV6-3|TRBJ2-1
CASSYGLREQFF
TGTGCCAGCAGTTACGGGCTGAGGGAGCAGTTCTTC
>TRBD1|.|TRBV28|TRBJ1-1
CATDRGLTEAFF
TGTGCCACCGACAGGGGTTTGACTGAAGCTTTCTTT
>TRBD1|few|TRBV5-1|TRBJ1-1
CASRPTGGMNTEAFF
TGCGCCAGCAGACCCACAGGGGGTATGAACACTGAAGCTTTCTTT
>.|few|TRBV20-1|TRBJ1-2
CSARGPAGYTF
TGCAGTGCTAGGGGGCCGGCGGGCTACACCTTC
>TRBD1|few|TRBV20-1|TRBJ1-6
CSAKPTGRNSPLHF
TGCAGTGCTAAACCGACAGGGAGAAATTCACCCCTCCACTTT
>.|many|TRBV20-1|TRBJ1-6
CSATTFGSSPLHF
TGCAGTGCCACAACATTCGGAAGTTCACCCCTCCACTTT
>.|few|TRBV4-3|TRBJ2-4
CASSQSNMGKNIQYF
TGCGCCAGCAGCCAGAGCAACATGGGCAAAAACATTCAGTACTTC
>TRBD2|many|TRBV5-4|TRBJ2-1
CASSHIGISGGSNEQFF
TGTGCCAGCAGTCATATCGGGATTAGCGGGGGCTCCAATGAGCAGTTCTTC
>.|.|TRBV7-2|TRBJ1-5
CASSFGPTNQPQHF
TGTGCCAGCAGCTTCGGGCCTACAAATCAGCCCCAGCATTTT
>.|.|TRBV5-6|TRBJ1-4
CAMGPGRDATNEKLFF
TGTGCCATGGGCCCCGGGCGGGACGCAACTAATGAAAAACTGTTTTTT
>.|.|TRBV7-9|TRBJ1-6
CASSSGQMSSYNSPLHF
TGTGCCAGCAGCTCCGGACAAATGAGCTCCTATAATTCACCCCTCCACTTT
>.|few|TRBV7-9|TRBJ2-4
CASSLGTNIQYF
TGTGCCAGCAGCTTAGGCACAAACATTCAGTACTTC
>.|.|TRBV28|TRBJ2-5
CASKDSTQETQYF
TGTGCCAGCAAAGACTCCACCCAAGAGACCCAGTACTTC
>TRBD1|few|TRBV5-1|TRBJ1-4
CASRPGTDEKLFF
TGCGCCAGCAGGCCTGGGACAGATGAAAAACTGTTTTTT
>.|few|TRBV14|TRBJ1-1
CASSQEGGSYRAFF
TGTGCCAGCAGCCAAGAAGGGGGTAGTTATCGAGCTTTCTTT
>.|.|TRBV12-3/TRBV12-4|TRBJ1-4
CASSFGAVEEKLFF
TGTGCCAGCAGTTTCGGGGCGGTGGAGGAAAAACTGTTTTTT
>TRBD1|.|TRBV18|TRBJ2-7
CASSSGTAYEQYF
TGTGCCAGCTCATCAGGGACAGCCTACGAGCAGTACTTC
>TRBD1|few|TRBV13|TRBJ2-1
CASSLGTALLKFF
TGTGCCAGCAGCCTGGGGACAGCCCTCCTAAAGTTCTTC
>.|many|TRBV3-1|TRBJ2-1
CASSQVDSHNEQFF
TGTGCCAGCAGCCAAGTAGACAGCCACAATGAGCAGTTCTTC
>.|.|TRBV6-5|TRBJ2-2
CASSWGLAGELFF
TGTGCCAGCAGTTGGGGGCTTGCCGGGGAGCTGTTTTTT
>.|few|TRBV7-7|TRBJ2-2
CASSLEVVGELFF
TGTGCCAGCAGCTTAGAGGTGGTCGGGGAGCTGTTTTTT
>.|.|TRBV6-1|TRBJ2-3
CASSPLWGSSTDTQYF
TGTGCCAGCAGCCCTCTCTGGGGATCTAGCACAGATACGCAGTATTTT
>TRBD2|.|TRBV28|TRBJ2-3
CASSTAGGTDTQYF
TGTGCCAGCAGTACCGCGGGGGGCACAGATACGCAGTATTTT
>.|.|TRBV6-2/TRBV6-3|TRBJ2-3
CASSRVSGGTDTQYF
TGTGCCAGCAGTAGGGTTAGCGGTGGCACAGATACGCAGTATTTT
>.|few|TRBV5-1|TRBJ1-5
CASRPYRAHNQPQHF
TGCGCCAGCAGACCTTACAGGGCCCACAATCAGCCCCAGCATTTT
>TRBD2|.|TRBV7-8|TRBJ2-2
CASSLQSGTNTGELFF
TGTGCCAGCAGCTTACAGAGCGGGACGAACACCGGGGAGCTGTTTTTT